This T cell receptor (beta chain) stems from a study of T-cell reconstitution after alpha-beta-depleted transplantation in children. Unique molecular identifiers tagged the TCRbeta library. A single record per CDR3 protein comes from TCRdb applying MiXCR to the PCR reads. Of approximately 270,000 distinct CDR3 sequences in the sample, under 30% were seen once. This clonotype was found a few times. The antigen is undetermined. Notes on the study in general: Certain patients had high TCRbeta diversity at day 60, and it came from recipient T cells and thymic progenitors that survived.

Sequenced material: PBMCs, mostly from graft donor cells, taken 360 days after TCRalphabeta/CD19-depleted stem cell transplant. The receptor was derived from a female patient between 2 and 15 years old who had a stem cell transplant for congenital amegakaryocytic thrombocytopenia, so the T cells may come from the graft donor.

CDR3 sequence (DNA): TGCAGTGGAATTGACAGGTGGCCAATCCACGAGCAGTACTTC. Translating gives CSGIDRWPIHEQYF. This chain links TRBV20-1 with TRBJ2-7, with D possibly matching TRBD1 (6 bases). The CDR3 spans 14 residues. The germline V gene encodes CDR1 DFQATT and CDR2 SNEGSKA (reference sequence). Trimming pared 7 bases from V and 5 bases from J, leaving 21 bases between.